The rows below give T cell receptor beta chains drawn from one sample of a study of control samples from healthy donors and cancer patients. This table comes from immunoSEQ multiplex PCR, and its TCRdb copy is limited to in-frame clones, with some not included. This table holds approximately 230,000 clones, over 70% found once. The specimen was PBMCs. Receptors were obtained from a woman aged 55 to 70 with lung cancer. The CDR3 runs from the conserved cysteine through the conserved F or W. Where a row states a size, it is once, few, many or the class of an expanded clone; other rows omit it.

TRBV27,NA,CASGFFDRNYGYTF
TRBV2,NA,CASSQGAADQPQHF
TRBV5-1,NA,CASSLVGPVGLAGGDTQYF
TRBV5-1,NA,CASSLLAGTYNEQFF
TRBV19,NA,CASSPGGNTEAFF
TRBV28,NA,CASSTRGAREAFF
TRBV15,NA,CATSGGQGGRNQPQHF
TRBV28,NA,CATHPFREGAIEQYF
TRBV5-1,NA,CASSKQGPGVNEQFF
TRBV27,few,CASSLSPSYEQYF
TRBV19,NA,CASSIGTGVGTQYF
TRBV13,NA,CASSPKPSSGEQFF
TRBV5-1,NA,CASSLLAGQGSNTGELFF
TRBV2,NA,CASSEVSGEASGYTF
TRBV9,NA,CASSVETGGTQYF
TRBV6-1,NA,CASSETGTYQPQHF
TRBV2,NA,CASRGQTNTEAFF
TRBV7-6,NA,CASSLITGEGEQFF
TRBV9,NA,CASSVTGGGEKLFF
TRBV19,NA,CASSRAGVLETQYF
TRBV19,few,CASSGPRTSGMSQTQYF
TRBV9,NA,CASSVDGYPSYNEQFF
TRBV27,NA,CAPLGVNTEAFF
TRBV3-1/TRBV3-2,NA,CASSPGTGLTYEQYF
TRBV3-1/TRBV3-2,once,CASASLGQEQFF
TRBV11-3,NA,CASSARQGYEQFF
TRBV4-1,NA,CASSQVGRQGPHHEQYF
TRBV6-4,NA,CASSRTGATEAFF
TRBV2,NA,CASSDVGQETQYF
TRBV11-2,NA,CASSVTSYNEQFF
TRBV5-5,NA,CASSLKVQANTGELFF
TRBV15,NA,CATSMRLQETQYF
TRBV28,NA,CASSRQPRYGYTF
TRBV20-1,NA,CSASLLTGGYTPYGYTF
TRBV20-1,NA,CSASWRDNYGYTF
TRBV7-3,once,CASSFGISNYGYTF
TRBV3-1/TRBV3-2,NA,CASSQNGAGSRETQYF
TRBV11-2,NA,CASSLSGSNQPQHF